Each of the 20 T cell receptor beta chains below was sequenced from the same sample in a study of T cell responses to AZD1222 COVID-19 vaccine. Sequencing was performed with immunoSEQ multiplex PCR; in TCRdb, only in-frame clones are kept and a portion is missing. The data hold 95,000 to 100,000 clones, with 75% to 90% observed a single time. Sequencing used peripheral blood, obtained on day 0 of AZD1222 vaccination. These receptors were taken from an adult in good health.

The chain employs TRBV6-2 or TRBV6-3 and TRBJ2-7; D is ambiguous. Trimming cost V 4 bases and J 3 bases, with 10 bases left between them. The CDR3 runs 13 residues. Germline CDR1 MNHEY, CDR2 SVGEGT. The CDR3 sequence: CASSSADLYEQYF. The CDR3 region has the DNA TGTGCCAGCAGTTCGGCAGATCTCTACGAGCAGTACTTC.

The chain couples TRBV10-3 to TRBJ1-3; tentative D call: TRBD1 (5 bases). The V gene's germline CDR1 is ENHRY and CDR2 SYGVKD. The CDR3 is 14 residues long. The V gene lost 6 bases and the J gene lost 0 bases, with 9 bases spanning the gap. The DNA for the CDR3 is TGTGCCATCAGGGCGGACAACTCTGGAAACACCATATATTTT. It yields the protein CAIRADNSGNTIYF.

The V and J genes are TRBV6-5 and TRBJ1-5; D not certain. The CDR3 extends over 11 amino acids. Germline V CDR1 and CDR2: MNHEY, SVGAGI. The CDR3 loop reads CRRSSNQPQHF. The CDR3 coding sequence is TGTAGGCGCAGTAGCAATCAGCCCCAGCATTTT.

V gene TRBV24-1 combines with J gene TRBJ2-1, with D tentatively TRBD1 or TRBD2 (5 bases each). Germline V gene sequence: CDR1 KGHDR, CDR2 SFDVKD. CDR3 size: 15 residues. V was pared by 10 bases and J by 0 bases, with 15 bases between. CDR3 bases: TGTGCCACTCAACCACGGGGCAGCTCCTACAATGAGCAGTTCTTC. Protein product: CATQPRGSSYNEQFF.

The chain joins TRBV7-9 to TRBJ2-7; the match to TRBD1 covers 7 bases. The V segment lost 1 base and the J segment 2 bases; nucleotides outside the gene matches: 2. The CDR3 extends over 14 amino acids. CDR1 and CDR2 (germline): SEHNR, FQNEAQ (reference sequence). The CDR3 DNA is TGTGCCAGCAGCTTAGATGGGACAGCCTACGAGCAGTACTTC. Its protein product is CASSLDGTAYEQYF.

This rearrangement joins TRBV7-9 to TRBJ2-2; unclear D gene. Germline V lookup: CDR1 SEHNR, CDR2 FQNEAQ (reference sequence). V lost 3 bases, J lost 1 base, and 9 bases lay in between. The CDR3 is 15 amino acids. The CDR3 nucleotides are TGTGCCAGCAGCTTCTCGCCCGTGAACACCGGGGAGCTGTTTTTT. Amino acid sequence: CASSFSPVNTGELFF. The full variable domain, rest sourced from reference TRBV7-9 and TRBJ2-2, is DTGVSQNPRHKITKRGQNVTFRCDPISEHNRLYWYRQTLGQGPEFLTYFQNEAQLEKSRLLSDRFSAERPKGSFSTLEIQRTEQGDSAMYLCASSFSPVNTGELFFGEGSRLTVL.

V gene TRBV5-8 combines with J gene TRBJ1-3, with 9 bases matching TRBD1. V shed 2 bases and J 4 bases; nucleotides not matched to a gene: 4. The germline V gene has CDR1 SGHTS and CDR2 YDEGEE. This CDR3 has 15 residues. The CDR3 loop is CASSLQGASGNTIYF. The CDR3 nucleotides are TGTGCCAGCAGCTTACAGGGGGCTTCGGGAAACACCATATATTTT.

The chain is built from TRBV29-1 and TRBJ2-3; unclear D gene. The germline V gene encodes CDR1 SQVTM and CDR2 ANQGSEA. The V and J ends lost 4 bases and 6 bases respectively, with 11 bases between them. This CDR3 is built from 12 residues. The CDR3 protein is CSVVPGGDTQYF. The CDR3 coding sequence is TGCAGCGTTGTCCCGGGTGGGGATACGCAGTATTTT.

This chain uses TRBV4-1 with TRBJ1-4; D call uncertain. The length of the CDR3 is 13 residues. V lost 1 base and J lost 7, with 7 bases in between. Germline loops: CDR1 MGHRA, CDR2 YSYEKL. In DNA, the CDR3 is TGCGCCAGCAGCCAAGGACGGGCTGAAAAACTGTTTTTT. Translation gives CASSQGRAEKLFF.

The gene calls are TRBV6-5 and TRBJ2-7; TRBD1 matches 12 bases. Germline values: CDR1 MNHEY, CDR2 SVGAGI. The V segment lost 4 bases and the J segment 6 bases; nucleotides outside the gene matches: 7. The CDR3 length is 15 residues. The CDR3 DNA reads TGTGCCAGCAGTTCGGGACAGGGGGCGATTTCCGAGCAGTACTTC. Its translation is CASSSGQGAISEQYF.

The CDR3 DNA sequence: TGTGCCTGGAGACCCAGGGAAGGGGGAAACACCATATATTTT. Translating it yields CAWRPREGGNTIYF. The V and J genes are TRBV30 and TRBJ1-3, with D tentatively TRBD1 (5 bases). CDR1 is GTSNPN and CDR2 is SVGIG in the germline V gene (reference sequence). The CDR3 loop spans 14 amino acids. Trimming pared 3 bases from V and 4 bases from J, leaving 13 bases between.

V and J are TRBV27 and TRBJ2-7; 9 bases map to TRBD2. In germline, CDR1 is MNHEY, CDR2 SMNVEV (reference sequence). The V and J ends lost 5 bases and 7 bases, in that order; junction bases with no gene match: 12. The CDR3 contains 15 residues. As DNA, the CDR3 is TGTGCCAGCAGTCCCCGAGGCGGGAGGGCCGTGGAGCAGTACTTC. This gives the protein CASSPRGGRAVEQYF.

This clone was recorded a few times. V gene TRBV19 combines with J gene TRBJ2-7; 7 bases align to TRBD1. CDR3 length equals 12 residues. Germline V gene lookup returns CDR1 LNHDA and CDR2 SQIVND (reference sequence). V trimming: 4 bases; J trimming: 3 bases; junction bases outside the gene matches: 0. In DNA, the CDR3 is TGTGCCAGTAGTACAGGGGGCTACGAGCAGTACTTC. It codes for CASSTGGYEQYF.

This clone was detected only once. This chain connects TRBV10-3 to TRBJ1-2; D gene ambiguous. Trimming took off 0 bases at V and 3 bases at J, with 5 bases between the two ends. The CDR3 consists of 13 residues. Germline V lookup: CDR1 ENHRY, CDR2 SYGVKD. The DNA for the CDR3 is TGTGCCATCAGTGAGTCGCAGGACTATGGCTACACCTTC. Translation gives CAISESQDYGYTF.

V usage is TRBV19 and J usage is TRBJ2-1, with D perhaps matching TRBD1 (6 bases). V was pared by 5 bases and J by 8 bases, with 16 bases between. The CDR3 has 14 amino acids. Germline V gene data show CDR1 as LNHDA and CDR2 as SQIVND (reference sequence). The CDR3 is CASSSDRLRDEQFF. For the CDR3, the DNA is TGTGCCAGTAGTTCTGACAGGCTTAGGGATGAGCAGTTCTTC.

The V call is TRBV7-2, the J call TRBJ2-3, with D possibly TRBD2 on 6 matching bases. The CDR3 covers 14 residues. Trimming left V 3 bases short and J 3 bases short, with 10 bases between. Germline values: CDR1 SGHTA, CDR2 FQGNSA. CDR3 sequence: CASSFRESTDTQYF. CDR3 sequence (DNA): TGTGCCAGCAGCTTTCGGGAGTCGACAGATACGCAGTATTTT.

The chain is built from TRBV29-1 and TRBJ2-5; D call uncertain. The CDR3 extends over 12 amino acids. Deletions cut 5 bases from V and 1 base from J, with 8 bases between. CDR1 and CDR2 from the germline V gene are SQVTM and ANQGSEA. The DNA of the CDR3 is TGCAGCGTTTCCGGATCCCAAGAGACCCAGTACTTC. Translating it yields CSVSGSQETQYF. The full variable domain, rest sourced from reference TRBV29-1 and TRBJ2-5, is SAVISQKPSRDICQRGTSLTIQCQVDSQVTMMFWYRQQPGQSLTLIATANQGSEATYESGFVIDKFPISRPNLTFSTLTVSNMSPEDSSIYLCSVSGSQETQYFGPGTRLLVL.

The chain joins TRBV7-9 to TRBJ2-5; no reliable D call. The CDR3 runs 14 residues. The germline V gene encodes CDR1 SEHNR and CDR2 FQNEAQ (reference sequence). Trimming removed 1 base at V and 4 bases at J, with 10 bases between. The CDR3 DNA reads TGTGCCAGCAGCTTAGGATCCCCCGGAGAGACCCAGTACTTC. As protein: CASSLGSPGETQYF. The full variable domain, in which reference TRBV7-9 and TRBJ2-5 provide the parts outside the CDR3, is DTGVSQNPRHKITKRGQNVTFRCDPISEHNRLYWYRQTLGQGPEFLTYFQNEAQLEKSRLLSDRFSAERPKGSFSTLEIQRTEQGDSAMYLCASSLGSPGETQYFGPGTRLLVL.

The V and J genes are TRBV19 and TRBJ2-1; 8 bases fit TRBD1. The CDR3 totals 15 residues. Germline V CDR1 and CDR2: LNHDA, SQIVND (reference sequence). J gave up 5 bases and V 5 bases, and 8 bases lay outside the gene matches. The CDR3 region is CASSRQGQANNEQFF. For the CDR3, the DNA is TGTGCCAGTAGTCGACAGGGACAGGCTAACAATGAGCAGTTCTTC.

This chain connects TRBV7-2 to TRBJ1-2; unclear D gene. This CDR3 spans 13 amino acids. Trimming took off 3 bases at V and 4 bases at J, with 9 bases between the two ends. Germline loops: CDR1 SGHTA, CDR2 FQGNSA. The CDR3 DNA reads TGTGCCAGCAGCTTGACCGCAGCCTATGGCTACACCTTC. Its translation: CASSLTAAYGYTF.